This is a list of T cell receptor beta chains from one sample in a study of CD8 T cells in Susac syndrome. TCRdb called the immunoSEQ multiplex PCR reads again in MiXCR, with one record for every CDR3 protein. The sample holds 150,000 to 200,000 distinct CDR3 sequences, around 95% seen once. Source material: CD8+ T cells from PBMCs. The receptor set was obtained from a human donor with Susac syndrome. Each CDR3 is given with its conserved first and last residue. Each record gives: D gene, J gene, CDR3 length, clone size, V gene, CDR3 protein, CDR3 DNA. D genes are given only for firm matches. Clone sizes are given selectively: once, few, many, or a class where the clone is expanded.

- | TRBJ1-2 | 13 | - | TRBV12-3/TRBV12-4 | CASRQTVAWGYTF | TGTGCCAGCAGGCAGACGGTAGCGTGGGGCTACACCTTC
TRBD2 | TRBJ2-7 | 16 | - | TRBV20-1 | CSASLISSGRSYEQYF | TGCAGTGCTAGCCTGATTTCTAGCGGGAGATCCTACGAGCAGTACTTC
- | TRBJ2-1 | 12 | - | TRBV15 | CATGQMNNEQFF | TGTGCCACCGGACAGATGAACAATGAGCAGTTCTTC
TRBD1 | TRBJ1-4 | 13 | few | TRBV7-9 | CASAGTANEKLFF | TGTGCCTCGGCCGGGACAGCTAATGAAAAACTGTTTTTT
- | TRBJ1-1 | 12 | - | TRBV5-6 | CASSSQNTEAFF | TGTGCCAGCAGTTCCCAGAACACTGAAGCTTTCTTT
- | TRBJ1-1 | 17 | - | TRBV24-1 | CATGRNADSLQNTEAFF | TGTGCCACCGGCCGGAATGCGGACAGCCTCCAGAACACTGAAGCTTTCTTT
- | TRBJ2-1 | 16 | - | TRBV11-2 | CASSRIGAGQYNEQFF | TGTGCCAGCAGCCGAATCGGGGCAGGACAATACAATGAGCAGTTCTTC
- | TRBJ2-1 | 13 | - | TRBV7-3 | CASSSGAVNEQFF | TGTGCCAGCAGCTCCGGGGCGGTCAATGAGCAGTTCTTC
- | TRBJ2-7 | 13 | once | TRBV2 | CASTGTGLYEQYF | TGTGCCAGCACTGGGACTGGTCTCTACGAGCAGTACTTC
TRBD1 | TRBJ1-4 | 13 | - | TRBV20-1 | CSAPSRGHEKLFF | TGCAGTGCTCCATCCAGGGGGCATGAAAAACTGTTTTTT
TRBD1 | TRBJ1-2 | 16 | once | TRBV30 | CAWSLGTGANNYGYTF | TGTGCCTGGAGTTTAGGGACAGGCGCAAATAACTATGGCTACACCTTC
- | TRBJ2-1 | 13 | - | TRBV7-6 | CASSLGLHNEQFF | TGTGCCAGCAGCTTAGGACTACACAATGAGCAGTTCTTC
TRBD2 | TRBJ2-7 | 16 | - | TRBV19 | CASSYGTSGAAYEQYF | TGTGCCAGTAGCTATGGGACTAGCGGGGCCGCCTACGAGCAGTACTTC
TRBD1 | TRBJ1-1 | 15 | - | TRBV2 | CASRVAGGLNTEAFF | TGTGCCAGCAGAGTCGCAGGGGGTCTGAACACTGAAGCTTTCTTT
TRBD1 | TRBJ1-5 | 16 | - | TRBV6-1 | CASSGAGGMSNQPQHF | TGTGCCAGCAGTGGGGCAGGGGGCATGAGCAATCAGCCCCAGCATTTT
TRBD2 | TRBJ2-1 | 16 | - | TRBV6-4 | CASSGGQAGGHNEQFF | TGTGCCAGCAGTGGAGGGCAAGCGGGGGGACACAATGAGCAGTTCTTC
- | TRBJ1-4 | 15 | - | TRBV4-1 | CASRHTSATNEKLFF | TGCGCCAGCAGACATACGTCAGCAACTAATGAAAAACTGTTTTTT
- | TRBJ1-5 | 13 | - | TRBV5-1 | CASSLGDDQPQHF | TGCGCCAGCAGCTTGGGGGATGATCAGCCCCAGCATTTT
- | TRBJ1-5 | 14 | - | TRBV27 | CASSLQGLNQPQHF | TGTGCCAGCAGTTTACAGGGCCTCAATCAGCCCCAGCATTTT
- | TRBJ2-7 | 14 | once | TRBV9 | CASSVGKGSYEQYF | TGTGCCAGCAGCGTAGGAAAAGGATCCTACGAGCAGTACTTC